This T cell receptor beta chain was captured by sequencing in a study of OX40 agonist ivuxolimab in advanced cancers. The wider study: The dose-escalation group included hepatocellular carcinoma, melanoma, renal cell carcinoma and head and neck cancer.

TCRdb's table, derived via immunoSEQ multiplex PCR, lists solely in-frame clones and lacks some. Of about 73,000 clones listed, just under 90% were seen once; the top ten hold about 0.53%. This clone was seen more than once but under ten times. V lost 4 bases, J lost 2 bases, and 8 bases lay in between. The germline gives CDR1 SQVTM, CDR2 ANQGSEA. This CDR3 spans 12 amino acids. The sequencing used CD4+ or CD8+ T cells sorted from blood, collected in a trial of the OX40 agonist ivuxolimab. The TCR originated in an adult with an advanced solid tumor such as melanoma, head and neck, liver or kidney cancer. This chain connects TRBV29-1 to TRBJ1-1; D not resolved. CDR3 loop: CSVVPQNTEAFF. For the CDR3, the DNA is TGCAGCGTTGTGCCACAAAACACTGAAGCTTTCTTT.